A single sample is the source of the 27 T cell receptor beta chains below, sequenced in a study of blood T cell repertoires in COVID-19. Assay used: immunoSEQ multiplex PCR; TCRdb lists only in-frame clones, some missing. The sample includes over 350,000 clones, around nine tenths seen only once; the top ten take under 2.5%. Sequenced sample: PBMCs or T cells enriched from blood (not recorded which). All receptors derive from a woman aged 18-30 years with acute COVID-19.

This chain joins TRBV6-5 and TRBJ1-5; TRBD1 matches at 8 bases. Germline V gene data show CDR1 as MNHEY and CDR2 as SVGAGI. The junction had 10 bases not matched to a gene; V was cut back by 8 bases and J by 4 bases. CDR3 length: 15 residues. As DNA, the CDR3 is TGTGCCAGCCTGGAGTCAGGGGGCTGGAATCAGCCCCAGCATTTT. Protein: CASLESGGWNQPQHF.

The chain couples TRBV3-1 (or the pseudogene TRBV3-2) to TRBJ1-2; D is perhaps TRBD1 (6 bases). Per germline, CDR1 LGHDT and CDR2 YNNKEL (reference sequence). The CDR3 spans 15 residues. Deletions cut 4 bases from V and 3 bases from J, with 15 bases between. CDR3 residues: CASSPSGTTDYGYTF. For the CDR3, the DNA is TGTGCCAGCAGCCCCTCGGGGACAACTGACTATGGCTACACCTTC.

The V and J genes are TRBV30 and TRBJ2-1; TRBD2 matches at 9 bases. In germline, CDR1 is GTSNPN, CDR2 SVGIG (reference sequence). CDR3 size: 16 residues. With 2 bases clipped from V and 2 bases from J, the junction kept 7 bases outside the gene matches. CDR3 in DNA: TGTGCCTGGAGTATGGGACTAGCCGATACCTACAATGAGCAGTTCTTC. It specifies CAWSMGLADTYNEQFF.

Worth noting for this clone: Other DNA sequences in this sample translate to the same CDR3. The chain uses TRBV12-3 or TRBV12-4 and TRBJ1-2; TRBD1 is a possible D gene (6 bases). The CDR3 is made up of 12 amino acids. Deletions cut 5 bases from V and 6 bases from J, with 10 bases between. DNA of the CDR3: TGTGCCAGCAGTCTTCAGGGGAATGGCTACACCTTC. This sequence encodes CASSLQGNGYTF.

V and J are TRBV2 and TRBJ1-1, with D tentatively TRBD1 (6 bases). CDR1 SNHLY and CDR2 FYNNEI come from the germline V gene. This CDR3 region has 14 residues. With 1 base removed from V and 6 bases from J, the gap between germline ends came to 12 bases. CDR3 amino acids: CASSEGVRGSEAFF. The DNA for the CDR3 is TGTGCCAGCAGTGAAGGAGTCAGGGGCTCTGAAGCTTTCTTT.

The chain has TRBV29-1 and TRBJ2-7; 8 bases line up with TRBD1. The germline V gene has CDR1 SQVTM and CDR2 ANQGSEA. This CDR3 is built from 13 residues. V shed 7 bases and J 4 bases; nucleotides not matched to a gene: 9. The CDR3 DNA sequence: TGCAGCGCCGAAAGGACAGGGAGTTACGAGCAGTACTTC. Its protein product is CSAERTGSYEQYF.

Here the CDR3 reads CASSLGQGNSPLHF. CDR3 bases: TGTGCCAGCAGCTTGGGACAGGGAAATTCACCCCTCCACTTT. The V and J genes are TRBV5-4 and TRBJ1-6, with TRBD1 matching 7 bases. The CDR3 runs 14 residues. The germline gives CDR1 SGHNT, CDR2 YYREEE (reference sequence). V was pared by 0 bases and J by 7 bases, with 1 base of the junction left unmatched.

The DNA of the CDR3 is TGTGCCAGCAGCAAGGCGGGGGTCTTTTACAATGAGCAGTTCTTC. Protein product: CASSKAGVFYNEQFF. J is TRBJ2-1 and V is TRBV9; TRBD2 matches 7 bases. CDR3 length: 15 residues. Germline V lookup: CDR1 SGDLS, CDR2 YYNGEE. V trimming: 4 bases; J trimming: 4 bases; junction bases outside the gene matches: 8.

This clone was detected once. The chain recombines TRBV9 with TRBJ1-4; D is uncertain. V shed 0 bases and J shed 8 bases, with 8 bases lying between them. This CDR3 has 13 residues. Germline V gene data show CDR1 as SGDLS and CDR2 as YYNGEE. The CDR3 sequence is CASSVVSGEKLFF. For the CDR3, the DNA is TGTGCCAGCAGCGTAGTTTCGGGGGAAAAACTGTTTTTT.

The V and J genes are TRBV5-4 and TRBJ2-7; a weak D match, TRBD2 (5 bases). The V end lost 1 base, the J end lost 5 bases, and 7 bases lay between the germline ends. CDR3 length: 12 residues. Germline V gene data show CDR1 as SGHNT and CDR2 as YYREEE (reference sequence). The DNA of the CDR3 is TGTGCCAGCAGCTTGTCGGGAAACGAGCAGTACTTC. Protein: CASSLSGNEQYF.

The chain is built from TRBV11-2 and TRBJ1-4, with 9 bases matching TRBD1. Per germline, CDR1 SGHAT and CDR2 FQNNGV. The CDR3 has 14 amino acids. V lost 6 bases and J lost 7; bases outside the gene matches: 6. DNA for the CDR3: TGTGCCAGCAGTTACGGGACAGGGTCTGAAAAACTGTTTTTT. Translation gives CASSYGTGSEKLFF.

The chain links TRBV7-9 to TRBJ2-4, with 7 bases aligning to TRBD1. There are 15 residues in the CDR3. Germline V gives CDR1 SEHNR, CDR2 FQNEAQ (reference sequence). The V gene end was trimmed by 2 bases and the J gene end by 6 bases; junction bases not matched to a gene: 7. CDR3 coding DNA: TGTGCCAGCAGCTTAATGTCGGCAGGGGGAAACATTCAGTACTTC. Protein: CASSLMSAGGNIQYF.

This chain joins TRBV12-3 or TRBV12-4 and TRBJ1-2; D might be TRBD1 (5 bases). The ends were cut back, 5 bases at V and 9 bases at J, with 10 bases in the middle. The CDR3 is 11 amino acids. CDR3 DNA: TGTGCCAGCAGTCAGGGTCGAAGCTACACCTTC. Translated, it gives CASSQGRSYTF.

V and J are TRBV5-1 and TRBJ2-2; TRBD1 is a possible D gene (6 bases). V shed 2 bases and J shed 8 bases, with 7 bases lying between them. Germline V gene data show CDR1 as SGHRS and CDR2 as YFSETQ. The CDR3 is 12 amino acids. The CDR3 coding sequence is TGCGCCAGCAGCTTCGGACAGGGGGAGCTGTTTTTT. Amino acid sequence: CASSFGQGELFF.

The V gene is TRBV6-5, the J gene TRBJ2-7; a possible D gene is TRBD1 (5 bases). CDR1 is MNHEY and CDR2 is SVGAGI in the germline V gene. CDR3 length equals 15 residues. Trimming took off 6 bases at V and 2 bases at J, with 17 bases between the two ends. The CDR3 nucleotides read TGTGCCAGCAGATTCAGGGTAGGCCTAACCTACGAGCAGTACTTC. This translates into CASRFRVGLTYEQYF.

The rearrangement uses TRBV27 and TRBJ1-5; TRBD1 is a possible D gene (6 bases). The CDR3 totals 15 residues. Germline CDR1 is MNHEY and CDR2 is SMNVEV (reference sequence). Trimming left V 0 bases short and J 7 bases short, with 13 bases between. The CDR3 here is CASSLSRGGGQPQHF. The DNA of the CDR3 is TGTGCCAGCAGTTTATCGAGAGGGGGGGGACAGCCCCAGCATTTT.

The V call is TRBV9, the J call TRBJ2-2, with D unclear. This CDR3 has 14 residues. V was pared by 0 bases and J by 1 base, with 4 bases between. Germline CDR1 and CDR2: SGDLS and YYNGEE. The CDR3 is CASSVGQNTGELFF. CDR3 sequence (DNA): TGTGCCAGCAGCGTAGGACAGAACACCGGGGAGCTGTTTTTT.

The chain has TRBV5-1 and TRBJ2-1, with 9 bases that match TRBD2. There are 15 residues in the CDR3. Germline CDR1 SGHRS, CDR2 YFSETQ. J gave up 7 bases and V 0 bases, and 5 bases lay outside the gene matches. The CDR3 loop reads CASSLGLAGPNEQFF. CDR3 sequence (DNA): TGCGCCAGCAGCTTGGGCCTAGCGGGGCCAAATGAGCAGTTCTTC.

CDR3 in DNA: TGTGCCACCAGCACTTTAGGGGGTCGGGCCTATGGCTACACCTTC. Encoded protein: CATSTLGGRAYGYTF. This rearrangement joins TRBV15 to TRBJ1-2; D is perhaps TRBD1 (6 bases). Trimming removed 4 bases from V and 4 bases from J, with 16 bases in between. In germline, CDR1 is LNHNV, CDR2 YYDKDF (reference sequence). This CDR3 has 15 amino acids.

The chain is built from TRBV28 and TRBJ2-7, with D perhaps TRBD2 (6 bases). This CDR3 has 15 residues. Trimming cost V 6 bases and J 3 bases, with 18 bases left between them. Germline lookup yields CDR1 MDHEN and CDR2 SYDVKM. Written as DNA, the CDR3 is TGTGCCAGCAGCCTGGGACTTACTCGATTCTACGAGCAGTACTTC. This translates into CASSLGLTRFYEQYF.

The V and J genes are TRBV9 and TRBJ2-1; no clear D gene. Per germline, CDR1 SGDLS and CDR2 YYNGEE. The CDR3 has 12 residues. V dropped 0 bases and J dropped 10 bases, with 8 bases sitting between them. CDR3 in amino acids: CASSVVFGEQFF. In DNA, the CDR3 is TGTGCCAGCAGCGTAGTATTCGGGGAGCAGTTCTTC.

The chain is built from TRBV5-6 and TRBJ2-5; 10 nucleotides line up with TRBD1. Trimming cost V 2 bases and J 3 bases; bases outside gene matches: 7. The CDR3 extends over 16 amino acids. Germline V gives CDR1 SGHDT, CDR2 YYEEEE. Here the CDR3 reads CASSLPGTGAEETQYF. CDR3 in DNA: TGTGCCAGCAGCTTACCCGGGACAGGGGCGGAAGAGACCCAGTACTTC.

This clone was recorded once. The rearrangement links TRBV30 to TRBJ1-4, with D perhaps TRBD1 (5 bases). The CDR3 contains 16 residues. V lost 3 bases and J 6 bases, leaving 20 bases between the germline ends. Per the germline V gene, CDR1 is GTSNPN and CDR2 is SVGIG (reference sequence). The CDR3, as DNA: TGTGCCTGGAGCGGCACTCAGGCAGGGCCGTATGAAAAACTGTTTTTT. Protein sequence: CAWSGTQAGPYEKLFF.

The rearrangement links TRBV5-4 to TRBJ2-3; unclear D gene. Trimming pared 0 bases from V and 0 bases from J, leaving 11 bases between. Germline CDR1 is SGHNT and CDR2 is YYREEE (reference sequence). CDR3 length: 16 amino acids. CDR3 region: CASSLVKAASTDTQYF. CDR3 DNA sequence: TGTGCCAGCAGCTTGGTGAAGGCGGCTAGCACAGATACGCAGTATTTT.

This chain connects TRBV29-1 to TRBJ2-5; D may be TRBD1 (6 bases). The CDR3 extends over 12 amino acids. Germline V lookup: CDR1 SQVTM, CDR2 ANQGSEA. V shed 4 bases and J shed 4 bases, with 10 bases lying between them. The CDR3 is CSVGGLGETQYF. CDR3 nucleotides: TGCAGCGTTGGGGGGCTGGGAGAGACCCAGTACTTC. The variable domain in full, with the rest retrieved from reference TRBV29-1 and TRBJ2-5, is SAVISQKPSRDICQRGTSLTIQCQVDSQVTMMFWYRQQPGQSLTLIATANQGSEATYESGFVIDKFPISRPNLTFSTLTVSNMSPEDSSIYLCSVGGLGETQYFGPGTRLLVL.

V and J are TRBV29-1 and TRBJ2-2, with TRBD1 matching 9 bases. Germline CDR1 is SQVTM and CDR2 is ANQGSEA. V was pared by 7 bases and J by 6 bases, with 0 bases of the junction left unmatched. CDR3 length equals 11 residues. Written as DNA, the CDR3 is TGCAGCGGACAGGGGGCCGGGGAGCTGTTTTTT. This codes for CSGQGAGELFF.

The chain employs TRBV4-3 and TRBJ2-1, with no clear D. Germline CDR1 LGHNA, CDR2 YSLEER. The CDR3 consists of 16 residues. V was shortened by 0 bases and J by 0 bases, with 9 bases between the two germline ends. For the CDR3, the DNA is TGCGCCAGCAGCCAAGATGGCCAGATCTCCTACAATGAGCAGTTCTTC. It specifies CASSQDGQISYNEQFF.